The 13 T cell receptor beta chains below were found in one sample sequenced in a study of cytomegalovirus exposure and HLA in healthy donors. The study ran its PCR with 60 Vbeta and 13 Jbeta primers. Sequencing used immunoSEQ multiplex PCR; TCRdb keeps in-frame clones, though not all of them. The sample lists some 130,000 clones, around four fifths seen once, with roughly 1.1% in the top ten. Sequenced sample: PBMCs. The origin of the receptors is a boy younger than 18 in good health and CMV-seronegative.

This clone was found a few times. The V and J genes are TRBV7-7 and TRBJ1-5; a possible D gene is TRBD1 (6 bases). CDR3 length: 15 residues. Trimming shortened V by 2 bases and J by 2 bases, and 10 bases separated the two germline ends. Germline CDR1 and CDR2: SSHAT and FNYEAQ (reference sequence). CDR3: CASSLWTEGNQPQHF. The CDR3 DNA reads TGTGCCAGCAGCTTATGGACAGAGGGCAATCAGCCCCAGCATTTT. Supplemented by reference TRBV7-7 and TRBJ1-5, the full variable domain reads GAGVSQSPRYKVTKRGQDVTLRCDPISSHATLYWYQQALGQGPEFLTYFNYEAQPDKSGLPSDRFSAERPEGSISTLTIQRTEQRDSAMYRCASSLWTEGNQPQHFGDGTRLSIL.

The V gene is TRBV5-1, the J gene TRBJ2-3, with 9 nucleotides matching TRBD2. Germline CDR1 SGHRS, CDR2 YFSETQ. The CDR3 is 18 residues long. V shed 4 bases and J 5 bases; nucleotides not matched to a gene: 17. The CDR3 DNA reads TGCGCCAGCAGCCCCAACCTGGCTAGCGGGAATTTGGGAGATACGCAGTATTTT. It is translated as CASSPNLASGNLGDTQYF.

Here the CDR3 DNA reads TGTGCCAGCAGCCCAGGACAGGGGGCCGACACCGGGGAGCTGTTTTTT. This translates into CASSPGQGADTGELFF. The V gene is TRBV13, the J gene TRBJ2-2, with 11 nucleotides matching TRBD1. V lost 5 bases and J lost 3; bases outside the gene matches: 5. CDR3 length: 16 amino acids. Germline V CDR1 and CDR2: PRHDT, FYEKMQ (reference sequence).

The V call is TRBV27, the J call TRBJ2-1; D possibly corresponds to TRBD2 (6 bases). Trimming removed 0 bases at V and 8 bases at J, with 26 bases between. Germline CDR1 is MNHEY and CDR2 is SMNVEV (reference sequence). The CDR3 length is 19 residues. Here the CDR3 DNA reads TGTGCCAGCAGTTTATCGATTCTGACTAGTTTAGTTCATAAGGATGAGCAGTTCTTC. Translating it yields CASSLSILTSLVHKDEQFF.

V usage is TRBV19 and J usage is TRBJ2-2; 10 nucleotides agree with TRBD2. With 3 bases clipped from V and 5 bases from J, the junction kept 12 bases outside the gene matches. The CDR3 totals 18 residues. Germline lookup yields CDR1 LNHDA and CDR2 SQIVND (reference sequence). CDR3 nucleotides: TGTGCCAGTAGTATGCGTAGTCTAGCGGGAGTTGGAACCGGGGAGCTGTTTTTT. This encodes CASSMRSLAGVGTGELFF.

A few counts support this clone. This chain links TRBV2 with TRBJ2-7; D is unclear. The CDR3 loop spans 14 amino acids. Per germline, CDR1 SNHLY and CDR2 FYNNEI. Deletions cut 2 bases from V and 0 bases from J, with 8 bases between. The CDR3 here is CASSENDSSYEQYF. CDR3 bases: TGTGCCAGCAGTGAAAACGATAGCTCCTACGAGCAGTACTTC.

The rearrangement uses TRBV4-2 and TRBJ1-5, with D possibly being TRBD1 (5 bases). Germline V CDR1 and CDR2: LGHNA, YNFKEQ. The CDR3 has 15 amino acids. Trimming pared 1 base from V and 3 bases from J, leaving 10 bases between. CDR3 region: CASSQATADNQPQHF. In DNA form, the CDR3 reads TGTGCCAGCAGCCAAGCGACAGCAGACAATCAGCCCCAGCATTTT.

The V gene is TRBV2, the J gene TRBJ2-7, with 10 bases fitting TRBD2. The CDR3 spans 16 residues. Germline-derived CDR1 and CDR2 are SNHLY and FYNNEI. The trim removed 7 bases at V and 2 bases at J, leaving 11 bases unmatched. The CDR3 bases are TGTGCCAGCACCCCCGGACTAGCGGATTTTACCTACGAGCAGTACTTC. Residues: CASTPGLADFTYEQYF.

The gene calls are TRBV5-6 and TRBJ1-2, with 9 bases lining up with TRBD1. J gave up 8 bases and V 0 bases, and 8 bases lay outside the gene matches. The length of the CDR3 is 15 residues. Germline CDR1 and CDR2: SGHDT and YYEEEE. CDR3 sequence (DNA): TGTGCCAGCAGCTTGGAGGGACAGGGAAGGTTCGGCTACACCTTC. It encodes CASSLEGQGRFGYTF.

The chain carries TRBV7-9 and TRBJ1-4; D uncertain. V was trimmed by 5 bases and J by 8 bases, leaving 9 bases between them. The V gene's germline CDR1 is SEHNR and CDR2 FQNEAQ (reference sequence). The CDR3 is 12 amino acids. CDR3 amino acids: CASSAATEKLFF. In DNA, the CDR3 is TGTGCCAGCAGCGCCGCTACGGAAAAACTGTTTTTT.

The chain uses TRBV30 and TRBJ2-3; the D is unclear. The length of the CDR3 is 15 residues. The V gene's germline CDR1 is GTSNPN and CDR2 SVGIG (reference sequence). Trimming removed 0 bases from V and 2 bases from J, with 12 bases in between. The DNA for the CDR3 is TGTGCCTGGAGTGTTAGGCGGCAGCTCACAGATACGCAGTATTTT. Its protein product is CAWSVRRQLTDTQYF.

In this sample, this clone turned up once. The rearrangement uses TRBV4-1 and TRBJ2-5, with a tentative D call TRBD2 (6 bases). Trimming cost V 4 bases and J 1 base, with 7 bases left between them. The germline gives CDR1 MGHRA, CDR2 YSYEKL. The CDR3 consists of 13 residues. This chain's CDR3 is CASSRTTQETQYF. The DNA of the CDR3 is TGCGCCAGCAGCCGGACTACCCAAGAGACCCAGTACTTC.

The gene calls are TRBV6-1 and TRBJ1-1; 7 bases are shared with TRBD1. This CDR3 has 17 amino acids. The V gene end was trimmed by 4 bases and the J gene end by 0 bases; junction bases not matched to a gene: 11. Germline V gives CDR1 MNHNS, CDR2 SASEGT. The CDR3 nucleotides are TGTGCCAGCAGTGCATACAGGGGCGGCGACATGAACACTGAAGCTTTCTTT. Its protein is CASSAYRGGDMNTEAFF.